These T cell receptor beta chains were read from a single sample in a study of cytomegalovirus exposure and HLA in healthy donors. Assay: immunoSEQ multiplex PCR; the TCRdb copy retains only in-frame clones and omits some. The sample includes approximately 150,000 clones, roughly four fifths of them seen just once. Material: PBMCs. These receptors originate from a man between 18 and 29 years old in good health and CMV-seronegative. CDR3s include the opening cysteine and the closing phenylalanine or tryptophan. A D gene is named only where the DNA matches it firmly. Size values are once, few and many counts, or a class for expanded clones, and some rows have none.

size	V	D	J	CDR3	DNA
NA	TRBV7-9	NA	TRBJ1-1	CASSLGGSPNTEAFF	TGTGCCAGCAGCTTAGGTGGGAGCCCGAACACTGAAGCTTTCTTT
NA	TRBV28	NA	TRBJ2-5	CASSRARERETQYF	TGTGCCAGCAGTAGGGCTAGGGAGCGAGAGACCCAGTACTTC
NA	TRBV5-1	NA	TRBJ2-7	CASSLSPNPGGGSIAYEQYF	TGCGCCAGCAGTTTATCCCCGAACCCGGGTGGAGGGTCTATCGCCTACGAGCAGTACTTC
NA	TRBV27	TRBD1	TRBJ2-6	CASSKDRVPGANVLTF	TGTGCCAGCTCCAAGGACAGGGTACCTGGGGCCAACGTCCTGACTTTC
few	TRBV12-5	NA	TRBJ1-4	CASKGGPEELFF	TGTGCGAGTAAGGGAGGGCCGGAAGAACTGTTTTTT
NA	TRBV6-6	TRBD2	TRBJ2-1	CASRQTSGANEQFF	TGTGCCAGCAGACAGACTAGCGGGGCCAACGAGCAGTTCTTC
NA	TRBV5-1	TRBD1	TRBJ2-5	CASSPTGEEETQYF	TGCGCCAGCAGCCCCACAGGGGAAGAAGAGACCCAATACTTC
NA	TRBV29-1	NA	TRBJ2-7	CSAAAVASYEQYF	TGCAGCGCCGCAGCGGTAGCCTCCTACGAGCAGTACTTC
NA	TRBV25-1	NA	TRBJ2-1	CASGRQDSEQFF	TGTGCCAGCGGCAGACAGGACAGTGAGCAGTTCTTC
NA	TRBV11-3	TRBD2	TRBJ2-3	CASSFGLAGADTQYF	TGTGCCAGCAGCTTCGGACTAGCGGGCGCAGATACGCAGTATTTT
NA	TRBV5-1	TRBD1	TRBJ2-1	CASRQGPTQNEQFF	TGCGCCAGCAGACAGGGGCCTACGCAAAATGAGCAGTTCTTC
NA	TRBV7-2	NA	TRBJ1-3	CASSSDYSGNTIYF	TGTGCCAGCAGCTCAGATTACTCTGGAAACACCATATATTTT
few	TRBV29-1	TRBD2	TRBJ2-1	CSVEDTGTSAMSSYNEQFF	TGCAGCGTTGAGGACACCGGGACTAGCGCGATGAGCTCCTACAATGAGCAGTTCTTC
once	TRBV7-2	TRBD2	TRBJ2-5	CASSRGREGTQYF	TGTGCCAGCAGCCGGGGGAGGGAAGGGACCCAGTACTTC
NA	TRBV28	NA	TRBJ2-1	CASSRGSSNEQFF	TGTGCCAGCAGTCGGGGGTCTAGTAATGAGCAGTTCTTC
once	TRBV6-5	NA	TRBJ1-6	CASSFGGFNSPLHF	TGTGCCAGCAGTTTTGGCGGTTTTAATTCACCCCTCCACTTT
few	TRBV4-1	TRBD2	TRBJ2-3	CASSQDQSAGGRSTQYF	TGCGCCAGCAGCCAAGATCAGTCGGCGGGGGGGCGTAGTACGCAGTATTTT
NA	TRBV2	TRBD1	TRBJ1-6	CASSEQGVDSPLHF	TGTGCCAGCAGTGAGCAGGGGGTGGATTCACCCCTCCACTTT
NA	TRBV29-1	NA	TRBJ1-1	CSVEKGGTEAFF	TGCAGCGTTGAAAAAGGGGGCACTGAAGCTTTCTTT
once	TRBV28	TRBD2	TRBJ2-3	CASSLLAVDLTDTQYF	TGTGCCAGCAGTTTACTAGCGGTCGATCTAACAGATACGCAGTATTTT
few	TRBV10-2	NA	TRBJ1-2	CASSESAFPHYF	TGCGCCAGCAGTGAGTCTGCGTTTCCTCACTACTTC
NA	TRBV2	TRBD1	TRBJ1-2	CASYRGNYGYTF	TGTGCCAGCTACAGGGGGAACTATGGCTACACCTTC
NA	TRBV23-1	NA	TRBJ2-7	CASSLREGSYEQYF	TGCGCCAGCAGTCTCCGAGAGGGCTCCTACGAGCAGTACTTC
NA	TRBV7-9	TRBD1	TRBJ2-3	CASSKGQASTDTQYF	TGTGCCAGCAGCAAAGGACAGGCCTCCACAGATACGCAGTATTTT
few	TRBV5-8	NA	TRBJ1-1	CASSLRGFGRMNTEAFF	TGTGCCAGCAGCTTGAGAGGGTTCGGGAGGATGAACACTGAAGCTTTCTTT
once	TRBV6-5	NA	TRBJ1-2	CASSRQGFYGYTF	TGTGCCAGCAGTCGCCAGGGGTTTTATGGCTACACCTTC
NA	TRBV7-6	NA	TRBJ2-1	CASSRVGIYNEQFF	TGTGCCAGCAGCAGAGTCGGTATATACAATGAGCAGTTCTTC
NA	TRBV2	NA	TRBJ1-1	CASSLAFTFTEAFF	TGTGCCAGCAGCTTGGCTTTTACATTCACTGAAGCTTTCTTT
once	TRBV6-1	TRBD1	TRBJ2-1	CASNRDRGSYNEQFF	TGTGCCAGCAATCGGGACAGGGGCTCCTACAATGAGCAGTTCTTC
NA	TRBV4-1	TRBD2	TRBJ2-3	CASSQVLTSGSTDTQYF	TGCGCCAGCAGCCAAGTACTTACTAGCGGGTCAACGGATACGCAGTATTTT
NA	TRBV15	TRBD1	TRBJ2-7	CATSRGGTGAYEQYF	TGTGCCACCAGCAGAGGTGGGACAGGGGCATACGAGCAGTACTTC
NA	TRBV5-1	NA	TRBJ1-1	CASSLAGGGTEAFF	TGCGCCAGCAGCTTGGCCGGGGGTGGCACTGAAGCTTTCTTT
NA	TRBV19	NA	TRBJ1-5	CASSIVAGSNQPQHF	TGTGCCAGTAGTATAGTCGCGGGGAGCAATCAGCCCCAGCATTTT
NA	TRBV7-9	NA	TRBJ2-7	CSSSLQPGLGNYEQYF	TGTTCCAGCAGCCTCCAGCCGGGGTTAGGGAACTACGAGCAGTACTTC
NA	TRBV7-2	TRBD1	TRBJ2-2	CASSSGTGANTGELFF	TGTGCCAGCAGCTCTGGGACAGGGGCGAACACCGGGGAGCTGTTTTTT
NA	TRBV11-3	NA	TRBJ1-1	CASSLTRYTEAFF	TGTGCCAGCAGCTTGACACGTTACACTGAAGCTTTCTTT
NA	TRBV5-6	TRBD1	TRBJ2-6	CASNYRGFSGANVLTF	TGTGCCAGCAACTACAGGGGTTTCTCTGGGGCCAACGTCCTGACTTTC
once	TRBV27	TRBD2	TRBJ2-7	CASSQLAGEGEQYF	TGTGCCAGCAGTCAACTAGCGGGGGAGGGTGAGCAGTACTTC
NA	TRBV25-1	TRBD1	TRBJ1-1	CASSDGTGWAEAFF	TGTGCCAGCAGTGATGGGACAGGTTGGGCTGAAGCTTTCTTT
NA	TRBV10-1	NA	TRBJ2-4	CASSAEQIAKNIQYF	TGCGCCAGCAGTGCAGAACAGATAGCCAAAAACATTCAGTACTTC
NA	TRBV7-9	TRBD1	TRBJ2-2	CASSFKTGGAVSGELFF	TGTGCCAGCAGCTTTAAAACAGGGGGCGCGGTCTCCGGGGAGCTGTTTTTT
few	TRBV6-5	TRBD1	TRBJ1-1	CASSRLTGDGAFF	TGTGCCAGCAGTCGCCTGACAGGGGATGGAGCTTTCTTT
NA	TRBV30	TRBD1	TRBJ2-7	CAWSVLRTGLVGQYF	TGTGCCTGGAGTGTACTAAGGACAGGTTTAGTGGGGCAGTACTTC
NA	TRBV5-1	NA	TRBJ1-6	CASSLGSLDSPLHF	TGCGCCAGCAGCTTGGGATCCCTAGATTCACCCCTCCACTTT
NA	TRBV6-5	NA	TRBJ2-1	CASRAGTPYNEQFF	TGTGCCAGCAGGGCCGGGACACCCTACAATGAGCAGTTCTTC
NA	TRBV28	NA	TRBJ1-1	CASSLVQMNTEAFF	TGTGCCAGCAGTCTAGTCCAGATGAACACTGAAGCTTTCTTT
NA	TRBV29-1	NA	TRBJ1-1	CSVNSAEAFF	TGCAGCGTTAACTCCGCTGAAGCTTTCTTT
NA	TRBV14	TRBD1	TRBJ1-2	CASSDRVATRGAYGYTF	TGTGCCAGCAGCGACAGGGTCGCGACAAGAGGCGCCTATGGCTACACCTTC
NA	TRBV25-1	NA	TRBJ2-6	CASSGPSGANVLTF	TGTGCCAGCAGTGGGCCCTCTGGGGCCAACGTCCTGACTTTC
NA	TRBV7-3	NA	TRBJ1-1	CASSLAGAPNTEAFF	TGTGCCAGCAGCTTAGCAGGGGCCCCGAACACTGAAGCTTTCTTT
NA	TRBV28	NA	TRBJ2-5	CASCNRIETQYF	TGTGCCAGCTGCAACAGGATTGAGACCCAGTACTTC
NA	TRBV19	NA	TRBJ1-4	CASFEALNEKLFF	TGTGCCAGTTTCGAGGCCCTTAATGAAAAACTGTTTTTT
NA	TRBV19	NA	TRBJ2-7	CASSIRPREPGHEQYF	TGTGCCAGTAGTATACGCCCACGGGAACCGGGTCACGAGCAGTACTTC
NA	TRBV7-2	NA	TRBJ2-7	CASSLWQLSYEQYF	TGTGCCAGCAGCTTATGGCAGTTATCCTACGAGCAGTACTTC
NA	TRBV11-1	TRBD2	TRBJ2-7	CASSQRLAGPFRKQYF	TGTGCCAGCAGCCAAAGGCTAGCGGGGCCTTTTAGAAAGCAGTACTTC
NA	TRBV27	TRBD1	TRBJ2-1	CASSYETGDHEQFF	TGTGCCAGCAGTTATGAGACAGGGGACCATGAGCAGTTCTTC
NA	TRBV20-1	NA	TRBJ1-1	CRADEDEAFF	TGCAGGGCAGACGAGGATGAAGCTTTCTTT
once	TRBV5-1	TRBD1	TRBJ1-2	CASSTGGQGYGYTF	TGCGCCAGCAGTACAGGGGGCCAAGGCTATGGCTACACCTTC
NA	TRBV9	TRBD1	TRBJ2-2	CASSLDRADTGELFF	TGTGCCAGCAGCCTTGACAGGGCGGACACCGGGGAGCTGTTTTTT